A single sample is the source of the 29 T cell receptor beta chains below, sequenced in a study of blood T cell repertoires in COVID-19. Libraries were prepared by immunoSEQ multiplex PCR; TCRdb keeps only in-frame clonotypes and omits some of them. Of just over 150,000 clones in the sample, around 85% were seen once. Specimen: peripheral blood. The receptors were gathered from a human donor with acute or convalescent COVID-19. The donor label of this sample is uncertain.

On this clone itself: The sample holds other DNA sequences that translate to the same CDR3. This chain joins TRBV5-1 and TRBJ2-6; D call uncertain. The CDR3 has 15 residues. V lost 0 bases, J lost 0 bases, and 4 bases lay in between. Germline lookup yields CDR1 SGHRS and CDR2 YFSETQ. The CDR3 sequence: CASSLAVSGANVLTF. The DNA of the CDR3 is TGCGCCAGCAGCTTGGCAGTCTCTGGGGCCAACGTCCTGACTTTC.

This chain uses TRBV27 with TRBJ2-2; 11 nucleotides line up with TRBD2. Germline assignment: CDR1 MNHEY and CDR2 SMNVEV (reference sequence). V lost 5 bases to trimming and J lost 6 bases; unmatched junction nucleotides: 5. The CDR3 is 15 amino acids. The CDR3 sequence: CASSRLAGRAGELFF. In DNA, the CDR3 is TGTGCCAGCAGTCGACTAGCGGGGCGGGCCGGGGAGCTGTTTTTT.

The rearrangement joins TRBV6-5 to TRBJ1-1, with D possibly matching TRBD1 (5 bases). The CDR3 totals 13 residues. Trimming left V 2 bases short and J 8 bases short, with 12 bases between. Germline CDR1 reads MNHEY; CDR2 reads SVGAGI. CDR3 sequence (DNA): TGTGCCAGCAGTTACAACCCAGGGCGAGAAGCTTTCTTT. Translated: CASSYNPGREAFF.

V and J are TRBV28 and TRBJ2-2, with 7 positions matching TRBD2. This CDR3 has 13 residues. J was trimmed by 6 bases and V by 3 bases; bases with no gene match: 1. Germline V lookup: CDR1 MDHEN, CDR2 SYDVKM. The CDR3: CASSFGRAGELFF. CDR3 bases: TGTGCCAGCAGTTTTGGGAGGGCCGGGGAGCTGTTTTTT.

The chain links TRBV6-5 to TRBJ2-1; 10 bases are a match to TRBD2. Germline values: CDR1 MNHEY, CDR2 SVGAGI. V lost 11 bases to trimming and J lost 4 bases; unmatched junction nucleotides: 8. The CDR3 consists of 14 residues. The CDR3 protein is CASRTSGVYNEQFF. CDR3 sequence (DNA): TGTGCCTCGAGAACTAGCGGGGTATACAATGAGCAGTTCTTC.

V gene TRBV27 combines with J gene TRBJ2-7, with 7 bases lining up with TRBD1. Trimming cost V 8 bases and J 4 bases; bases outside gene matches: 8. Germline CDR1 is MNHEY and CDR2 is SMNVEV (reference sequence). The CDR3 length is 13 residues. CDR3: CASGGDRAYEQYF. In nucleotides, the CDR3 is TGTGCCAGCGGAGGAGACAGGGCGTACGAGCAGTACTTC.

This clone appeared a few times. The CDR3 DNA reads as TGTGCCAGCTCACCACGCGAACAGGGGTCGTATCAGGGCTACACCTTC. Translating it yields CASSPREQGSYQGYTF. The genes are TRBV18 and TRBJ1-2; 7 nucleotides match TRBD1. Germline CDR1 is KGHSH and CDR2 is LQKENI. The CDR3 is made up of 16 amino acids. Trimming took 1 base from V and 8 from J; bases not matched to a gene: 13.

This clone was seen just once. J is TRBJ1-6 and V is TRBV19; 7 bases are a match to TRBD1. V shed 8 bases and J 0 bases; nucleotides not matched to a gene: 1. Per the germline V gene, CDR1 is LNHDA and CDR2 is SQIVND (reference sequence). CDR3 size: 14 residues. CDR3 protein: CASRDSSYNSPLHF. As DNA, the CDR3 is TGTGCCAGTCGGGACAGCTCCTATAATTCACCCCTCCACTTT.

This chain joins TRBV5-1 and TRBJ2-1; 10 nucleotides line up with TRBD1. V was pared by 5 bases and J by 6 bases, with 17 bases of the junction left unmatched. CDR3 length: 18 residues. Per germline, CDR1 SGHRS and CDR2 YFSETQ. CDR3: CASRGRGQGNLERNEQFF. The CDR3, as DNA: TGCGCCAGCAGAGGTCGGGGACAGGGGAACCTAGAACGCAATGAGCAGTTCTTC.

The rearrangement links TRBV5-1 to TRBJ1-2; TRBD1 agrees at 10 bases. After removal of 3 bases from V and 8 bases from J, the junction contained 7 bases not matched to a gene. The CDR3 has 14 amino acids. Germline V CDR1 and CDR2: SGHRS, YFSETQ. The CDR3 coding sequence is TGCGCCAGCAGCTCCGACAGGGGGCCTGCCGGCTACACCTTC. Translating it yields CASSSDRGPAGYTF.

J is TRBJ1-3 and V is TRBV28; maybe TRBD1 (6 bases). V was cut by 3 bases and J by 0 bases, with 15 bases left in between. The CDR3 has 17 residues. The germline gives CDR1 MDHEN, CDR2 SYDVKM. The CDR3 region has the DNA TGTGCCAGCAGTTTGGCCAGGGGTGGATTCTCTGGAAACACCATATATTTT. This gives the protein CASSLARGGFSGNTIYF.

The CDR3 sequence: CASSPDRTHYGYTF. CDR3 coding DNA: TGCGCCAGCAGCCCAGACAGGACGCATTATGGCTACACCTTC. The chain has TRBV5-1 and TRBJ1-2; a possible D gene is TRBD1 (6 bases). Germline-derived CDR1 and CDR2 are SGHRS and YFSETQ. The V end lost 4 bases, the J end lost 5 bases, and 15 bases lay between the germline ends. This CDR3 is 14 amino acids long.

This clone was detected only once. The V gene is TRBV7-8, the J gene TRBJ2-1; maybe TRBD2 (7 bases). Germline CDR1 SGHVS, CDR2 FQNEAQ. V lost 1 base and J lost 6, with 10 bases in between. This CDR3 region has 14 residues. CDR3 nucleotide sequence: TGTGCCAGCAGCTTAGAGGGGGGGGTCAATGAGCAGTTCTTC. It codes for CASSLEGGVNEQFF. Based on the CDR3 plus reference TRBV7-8 and TRBJ2-1, the full variable domain is GAGVSQSPRYKVAKRGQDVALRCDPISGHVSLFWYQQALGQGPEFLTYFQNEAQLDKSGLPSDRFFAERPEGSVSTLKIQRTQQEDSAVYLCASSLEGGVNEQFFGPGTRLTVL.

The genes are TRBV24-1 and TRBJ2-5; 7 bases fit TRBD1. V shed 4 bases and J 2 bases; nucleotides not matched to a gene: 3. CDR3 length: 14 residues. Germline V gene data show CDR1 as KGHDR and CDR2 as SFDVKD. The CDR3 region has the DNA TGTGCCACCAGTGACTGGGACAGACAAGAGACCCAGTACTTC. Its protein is CATSDWDRQETQYF.

The chain carries TRBV5-6 and TRBJ2-1, with 7 bases aligning to TRBD2. The length of the CDR3 is 15 residues. With 4 bases clipped from V and 5 bases from J, the junction kept 9 bases outside the gene matches. Germline CDR1 reads SGHDT; CDR2 reads YYEEEE. In DNA form, the CDR3 reads TGTGCCAGCAGCCTCGGAGCGGGGAGAAACAATGAGCAGTTCTTC. The encoded protein is CASSLGAGRNNEQFF. Filled out from reference TRBV5-6 and TRBJ2-1, the complete variable domain reads DAGVTQSPTHLIKTRGQQVTLRCSPKSGHDTVSWYQQALGQGPQFIFQYYEEEERQRGNFPDRFSGHQFPNYSSELNVNALLLGDSALYLCASSLGAGRNNEQFFGPGTRLTVL.

This clone has more than one count but fewer than ten. This sequence joins TRBV24-1 and TRBJ2-2; D is unresolved. The germline V and J ends were trimmed by 5 bases and 10 bases, with 25 bases remaining between them. Germline values: CDR1 KGHDR, CDR2 SFDVKD. This CDR3 spans 17 amino acids. The DNA of the CDR3 is TGTGCCACCAGTGGCGGCAGTCTACAAACACCGTCGGAGGAGCTGTTTTTT. Amino acids: CATSGGSLQTPSEELFF.

In DNA form, the CDR3 reads TGTGCCAGCAGGACCGGGACAGGGTATGGCTACACCTTC. Translated: CASRTGTGYGYTF. V and J are TRBV7-2 and TRBJ1-2; TRBD1 matches at 9 bases. The ends lost 6 bases at V and 5 bases at J; junction bases unmatched: 4. Germline V gives CDR1 SGHTA, CDR2 FQGNSA. This CDR3 comprises 13 residues.

The chain employs TRBV5-8 and TRBJ2-5; TRBD1 agrees at 10 bases. The CDR3 extends over 15 amino acids. Germline-derived CDR1 and CDR2 are SGHTS and YDEGEE. V lost 0 bases and J lost 6; bases outside the gene matches: 5. The CDR3 spells CASSLGQGASKTQYF. The CDR3 coding sequence is TGTGCCAGCAGCTTGGGACAGGGGGCGTCGAAGACCCAGTACTTC.

This clone occurred once. The V call is TRBV28, the J call TRBJ2-1; 7 nucleotides match TRBD1. Germline assignment: CDR1 MDHEN and CDR2 SYDVKM. After removal of 6 bases from V and 16 bases from J, the junction contained 9 bases not matched to a gene. The CDR3 totals 11 residues. The CDR3 coding sequence is TGTGCCAGCAGGTCTCGAGACAGGGACTTCTTC. Translating it yields CASRSRDRDFF.

This clone has just a few counts. The genes are TRBV5-1 and TRBJ2-7; 7 nucleotides line up with TRBD1. CDR1 is SGHRS and CDR2 is YFSETQ in the germline V gene. V gave up 4 bases and J gave up 2 bases; unmatched junction bases: 9. The CDR3 is 15 residues long. The CDR3 reads CASSPDPGQTYEQYF. The CDR3, as DNA: TGCGCCAGCAGCCCTGATCCGGGACAGACCTACGAGCAGTACTTC.

The chain uses TRBV7-9 and TRBJ1-4; perhaps TRBD1 as D (5 bases). This CDR3 is 15 amino acids long. The germline V gene encodes CDR1 SEHNR and CDR2 FQNEAQ (reference sequence). V lost 4 bases, J lost 0 bases, and 9 bases lay in between. The DNA for the CDR3 is TGTGCCAGCAGCTCAGGGCAAGCAACTAATGAAAAACTGTTTTTT. Encoded protein: CASSSGQATNEKLFF.

The CDR3 DNA reads TGTGCCAGTAGTAACCCCTCCGCCCCCCGGGACAGCAATGAGCAGTTCTTC. This encodes CASSNPSAPRDSNEQFF. The chain has TRBV19 and TRBJ2-1; 7 bases match TRBD1. After removal of 4 bases from V and 6 bases from J, the junction contained 15 bases not matched to a gene. The CDR3 length is 17 residues. Germline-derived CDR1 and CDR2 are LNHDA and SQIVND (reference sequence).

J is TRBJ2-3 and V is TRBV18; 10 nucleotides match TRBD1. This CDR3 has 16 amino acids. CDR1 and CDR2 from the germline V gene are KGHSH and LQKENI. Losses at the gene ends were 6 bases for V and 4 bases for J; bases not matched to a gene: 10. The CDR3 region is CASSPRQGAQSDTQYF. The CDR3 DNA reads TGTGCCAGCTCCCCAAGACAGGGGGCGCAATCAGATACGCAGTATTTT.

This chain joins TRBV15 and TRBJ1-2; maybe TRBD1 (5 bases). V lost 5 bases and J 5 bases, leaving 12 bases between the germline ends. Germline CDR1 is LNHNV and CDR2 is YYDKDF (reference sequence). The CDR3 extends over 13 amino acids. The CDR3 bases are TGTGCCACCAGCTCGGGACTCCTTTATGGCTACACCTTC. Translating gives CATSSGLLYGYTF.

This chain connects TRBV21-1 to TRBJ2-3; TRBD2, the D gene given by the table, was not confirmed from the DNA. TRBV21-1 is reported as a pseudogene. The CDR3 length is 20 residues. As DNA, the CDR3 is TGTGCCAGCACCCCCCGTGAGCGGGGTTGTTCGAACCCTAGCACAGATACGCAGTATTTT. This sequence encodes CASTPRERGCSNPSTDTQYF.

On this clone: Other DNA sequences from this sample encode an identical CDR3 as well. The V and J genes are TRBV18 and TRBJ1-5, with 7 bases matching TRBD1. This CDR3 has 14 residues. V gave up 3 bases and J gave up 2 bases; unmatched junction bases: 1. CDR1 KGHSH and CDR2 LQKENI come from the germline V gene. The chain's CDR3 is CASSPDRGNQPQHF. The CDR3 DNA reads as TGTGCCAGCTCACCCGACAGGGGCAATCAGCCCCAGCATTTT.

This chain links TRBV2 with TRBJ1-1; 11 bases map to TRBD1. Unmatched junction bases numbered 5, after V lost 4 bases and J lost 4 bases. CDR3 size: 15 residues. Germline CDR1 reads SNHLY; CDR2 reads FYNNEI. CDR3 DNA sequence: TGTGCCAGCAGTGTATGGGGACAGGGGGGCACTGAAGCTTTCTTT. This encodes CASSVWGQGGTEAFF. Combining the CDR3 with reference TRBV2 and TRBJ1-1 gives the whole variable domain EPEVTQTPSHQVTQMGQEVILRCVPISNHLYFYWYRQILGQKVEFLVSFYNNEISEKSEIFDDQFSVERPDGSNFTLKIRSTKLEDSAMYFCASSVWGQGGTEAFFGQGTRLTVV.

The chain employs TRBV13 and TRBJ1-5; 10 positions match TRBD1. Losses at the gene ends were 4 bases for V and 6 bases for J; bases not matched to a gene: 6. The CDR3 is 15 amino acids. Germline V lookup: CDR1 PRHDT, CDR2 FYEKMQ (reference sequence). The chain's CDR3 is CASSSGGTGVQPQHF. CDR3 coding DNA: TGTGCCAGCAGCTCCGGAGGGACAGGGGTTCAGCCCCAGCATTTT. Full variable domain (rest looked up from reference TRBV13 and TRBJ1-5): AAGVIQSPRHLIKEKRETATLKCYPIPRHDTVYWYQQGPGQDPQFLISFYEKMQSDKGSIPDRFSAQQFSDYHSELNMSSLELGDSALYFCASSSGGTGVQPQHFGDGTRLSIL.

This rearrangement joins TRBV12-3 or TRBV12-4 to TRBJ1-5, with D possibly TRBD1 on 5 matching bases. This CDR3 has 12 residues. V was cut by 6 bases and J by 7 bases, with 10 bases left in between. This chain's CDR3 is CASRAGEQPQHF. Here the CDR3 DNA reads TGTGCCAGCAGGGCGGGGGAGCAGCCCCAGCATTTT.